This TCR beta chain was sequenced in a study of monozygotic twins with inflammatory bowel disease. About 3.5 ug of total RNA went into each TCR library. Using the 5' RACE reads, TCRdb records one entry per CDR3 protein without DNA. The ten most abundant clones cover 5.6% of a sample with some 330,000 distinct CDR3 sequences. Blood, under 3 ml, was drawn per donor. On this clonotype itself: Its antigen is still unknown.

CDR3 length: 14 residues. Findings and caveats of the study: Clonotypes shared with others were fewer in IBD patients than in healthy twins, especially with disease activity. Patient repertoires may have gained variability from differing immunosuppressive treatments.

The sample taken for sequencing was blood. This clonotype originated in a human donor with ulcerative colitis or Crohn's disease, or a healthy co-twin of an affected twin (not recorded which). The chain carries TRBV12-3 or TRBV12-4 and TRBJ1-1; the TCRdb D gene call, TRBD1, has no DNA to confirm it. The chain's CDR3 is CASSLHRVRTEAFF.